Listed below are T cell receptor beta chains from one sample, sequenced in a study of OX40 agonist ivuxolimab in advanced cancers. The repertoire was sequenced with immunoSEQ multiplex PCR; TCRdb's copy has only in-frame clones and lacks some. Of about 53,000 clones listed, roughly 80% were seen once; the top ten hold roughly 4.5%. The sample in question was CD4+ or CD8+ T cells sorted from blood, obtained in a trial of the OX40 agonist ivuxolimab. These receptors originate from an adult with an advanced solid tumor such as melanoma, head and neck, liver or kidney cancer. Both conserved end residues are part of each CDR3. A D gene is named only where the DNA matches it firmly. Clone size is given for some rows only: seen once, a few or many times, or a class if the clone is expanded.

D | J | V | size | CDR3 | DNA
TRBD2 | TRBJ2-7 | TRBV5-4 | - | CASSSGRRGASYEQYF | TGTGCCAGCAGCTCCGGTCGGCGGGGGGCCTCCTACGAGCAGTACTTC
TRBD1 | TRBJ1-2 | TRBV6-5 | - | CASSVTGDYGYTF | TGTGCCAGCAGCGTAACAGGGGACTATGGCTACACCTTC
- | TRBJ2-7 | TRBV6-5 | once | CASSLVRPYEQYF | TGTGCCAGCAGTTTAGTGCGGCCCTACGAGCAGTACTTC
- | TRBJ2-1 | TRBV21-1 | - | CASSKNLAGFHNEQFF | TGTGCCAGCAGCAAAAATCTTGCGGGATTCCACAATGAGCAGTTCTTC
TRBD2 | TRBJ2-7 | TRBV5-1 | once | CASSLLAGSSYEQYF | TGCGCCAGCAGCCTATTAGCGGGATCATCGTACGAGCAGTACTTC
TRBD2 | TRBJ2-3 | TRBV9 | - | CASSALSGRYTDTQYF | TGTGCCAGCAGCGCCCTCAGCGGGAGGTATACAGATACGCAGTATTTT
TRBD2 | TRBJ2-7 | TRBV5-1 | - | CASSSRLAGVGYEQYF | TGCGCCAGCAGCTCACGACTAGCGGGAGTGGGATACGAGCAGTACTTC
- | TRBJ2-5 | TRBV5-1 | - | CASSLSSAQETQYF | TGCGCCAGCAGCTTGTCTAGCGCCCAAGAGACCCAGTACTTC
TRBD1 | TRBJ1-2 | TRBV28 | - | CASSVDREDGYTF | TGTGCCAGCAGTGTCGACAGGGAAGATGGCTACACCTTC
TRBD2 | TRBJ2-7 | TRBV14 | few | CASSQSFGGSSYEQYF | TGTGCCAGCAGCCAATCATTCGGCGGGAGCTCCTACGAGCAGTACTTC
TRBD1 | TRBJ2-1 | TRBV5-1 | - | CASSLADRAGVEQFF | TGCGCCAGCAGCTTGGCGGACAGGGCCGGGGTCGAGCAGTTCTTC
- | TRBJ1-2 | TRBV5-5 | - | CASSLGQAEAYGYTF | TGTGCCAGCAGCTTGGGCCAGGCGGAGGCCTATGGCTACACCTTC
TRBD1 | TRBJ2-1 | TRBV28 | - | CASNKPPGTANEQFF | TGTGCCAGCAATAAACCTCCCGGGACAGCAAATGAGCAGTTCTTC
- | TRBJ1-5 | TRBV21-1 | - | CASSKAIGGFDCSNQPQHF | TGTGCCAGCAGCAAAGCGATCGGGGGATTTGATTGTAGCAATCAGCCCCAGCATTTT
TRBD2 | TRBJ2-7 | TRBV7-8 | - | CASSPWGGNEQYF | TGTGCCAGCAGCCCCTGGGGGGGGAACGAGCAGTACTTC
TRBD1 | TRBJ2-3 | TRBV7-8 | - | CASSLLRTGSDTQYF | TGTGCCAGCAGCTTACTCCGGACAGGGTCAGATACGCAGTATTTT
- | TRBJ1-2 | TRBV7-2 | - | CASSLHTSRYGYTF | TGTGCCAGCAGCTTACATACATCTCGGTATGGCTACACCTTC
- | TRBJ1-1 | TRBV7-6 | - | CASSQSQGNVEAFF | TGTGCCAGCAGTCAATCTCAGGGTAACGTTGAAGCTTTCTTT
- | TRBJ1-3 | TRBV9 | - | CASTQTHSGNTIYF | TGTGCCAGCACCCAGACACACTCTGGAAACACCATATATTTT
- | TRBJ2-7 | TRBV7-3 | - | CASSLGRIGYEQYF | TGTGCCAGCAGCTTAGGCCGAATTGGCTACGAGCAGTACTTC
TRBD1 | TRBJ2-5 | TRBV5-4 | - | CASSLDRGKTQYF | TGTGCCAGCAGCTTGGACAGGGGAAAGACCCAGTACTTC
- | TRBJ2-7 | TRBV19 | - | CASSGRGGQKTYEQYF | TGTGCCAGTAGTGGGAGGGGGGGACAGAAAACCTACGAGCAGTACTTC
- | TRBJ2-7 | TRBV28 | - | CASSLFRGEQYF | TGTGCCAGCAGTTTATTTAGAGGCGAGCAGTACTTC
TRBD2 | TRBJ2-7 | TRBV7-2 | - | CASSLEGSSGFYEQYF | TGTGCCAGCAGCTTAGAAGGCTCTAGCGGGTTCTACGAGCAGTACTTC
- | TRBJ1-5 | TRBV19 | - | CASSKQGNQPQHF | TGTGCCAGTAGTAAACAGGGTAATCAGCCCCAGCATTTT
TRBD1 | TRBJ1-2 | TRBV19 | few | CASSRHRNRDRYF | TGTGCCAGTAGTCGACACCGAAACCGGGACAGATACTTC
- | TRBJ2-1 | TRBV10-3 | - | CAISDGDEYNEQFF | TGTGCCATCAGTGACGGGGACGAATACAATGAGCAGTTCTTC
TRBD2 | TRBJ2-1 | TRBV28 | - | CASIRLAGVGDGEQFF | TGTGCCAGCATCCGACTAGCGGGAGTGGGGGACGGGGAGCAGTTCTTC
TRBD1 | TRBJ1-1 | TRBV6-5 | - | CASSYSGTGAEAFF | TGTGCCAGCAGTTACTCGGGGACAGGGGCTGAAGCTTTCTTT
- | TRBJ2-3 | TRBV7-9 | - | CASSLLSSGTDTQYF | TGTGCCAGCAGCTTACTGTCTAGCGGCACAGATACGCAGTATTTT
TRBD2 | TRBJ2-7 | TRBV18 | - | CASSRGAGGSYEQYF | TGTGCCAGCTCCCGTGGAGCGGGAGGCTCCTACGAGCAGTACTTC
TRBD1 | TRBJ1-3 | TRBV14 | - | CASSQGTGAGNTIYF | TGTGCCAGCAGCCAAGGGACAGGGGCTGGAAACACCATATATTTT
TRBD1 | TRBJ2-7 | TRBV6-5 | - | CASLRGTGGHEQYF | TGTGCCAGCTTACGCGGGACAGGGGGACACGAGCAGTACTTC
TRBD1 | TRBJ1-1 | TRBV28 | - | CASSLRPGGGTEAFF | TGTGCCAGCAGTTTAAGGCCAGGGGGCGGCACTGAAGCTTTCTTT
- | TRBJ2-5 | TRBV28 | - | CASSKWDTGETQYF | TGTGCCAGCAGCAAATGGGACACGGGAGAGACCCAGTACTTC
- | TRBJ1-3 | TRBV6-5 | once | CASSYSSGTGNTIYF | TGTGCCAGCAGTTACTCGAGCGGTACTGGAAACACCATATATTTT
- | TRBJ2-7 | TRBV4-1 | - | CASSLRQGGYEQYF | TGCGCCAGCAGCTTAAGACAGGGAGGCTACGAGCAGTACTTC
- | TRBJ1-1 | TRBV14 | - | CASSQYLGGSPEAFF | TGTGCCAGCAGCCAATATTTGGGAGGAAGCCCCGAAGCTTTCTTT
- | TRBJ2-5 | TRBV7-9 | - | CASRHRGGETQYF | TGTGCCAGCAGACACAGGGGAGGGGAGACCCAGTACTTC
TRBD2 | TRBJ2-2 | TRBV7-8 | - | CASSEVGTSLTGELFF | TGTGCCAGCAGCGAGGTCGGGACTAGTCTGACCGGGGAGCTGTTTTTT
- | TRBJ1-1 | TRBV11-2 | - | CASSLARNLDTEAFF | TGTGCCAGCAGCTTAGCCCGGAATTTGGACACTGAAGCTTTCTTT
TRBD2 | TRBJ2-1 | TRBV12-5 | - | CASGSGRADHEQFF | TGTGCTAGTGGCAGCGGGAGGGCCGACCATGAGCAGTTCTTC
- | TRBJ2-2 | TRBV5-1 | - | CASSLDVSKAGELFF | TGCGCCAGCAGCTTGGATGTTAGCAAAGCCGGGGAGCTGTTTTTT
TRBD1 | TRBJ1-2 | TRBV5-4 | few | CASSGRQGTYGYTF | TGTGCCAGCAGCGGAAGACAGGGAACCTATGGCTACACCTTC
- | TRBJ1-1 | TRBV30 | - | CARRWRENTEAFF | TGTGCCCGGAGGTGGCGTGAGAACACTGAAGCTTTCTTT
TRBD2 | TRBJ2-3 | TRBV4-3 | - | CASSQEPGTSGRADTQYF | TGCGCCAGCAGCCAAGAACCCGGGACTAGCGGGAGGGCAGATACGCAGTATTTT
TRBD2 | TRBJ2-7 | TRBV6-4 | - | CASSELAGFLQYF | TGTGCCAGCAGTGAACTAGCGGGATTTTTGCAGTACTTC
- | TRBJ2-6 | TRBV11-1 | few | CASSLLTGQVGANVLTF | TGTGCCAGCAGCTTATTGACGGGGCAGGTTGGGGCCAACGTCCTGACTTTC
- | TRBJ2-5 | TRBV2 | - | CASRVTETQYF | TGTGCCAGCAGGGTAACAGAGACCCAGTACTTC
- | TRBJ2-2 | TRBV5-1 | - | CASSLELGAGELFF | TGCGCCAGCAGCTTGGAACTAGGAGCCGGGGAGCTGTTTTTT
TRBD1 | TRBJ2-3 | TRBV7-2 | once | CASSAQGRDTDTQYF | TGTGCCAGCAGCGCACAGGGGCGCGACACAGATACGCAGTATTTT
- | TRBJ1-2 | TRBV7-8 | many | CASRPSRSGYGYTF | TGTGCCAGCAGGCCGAGTCGGAGCGGGTATGGCTACACCTTC
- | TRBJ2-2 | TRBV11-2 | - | CASSFLTGELFF | TGTGCCAGCAGCTTTCTCACCGGGGAGCTGTTTTTT
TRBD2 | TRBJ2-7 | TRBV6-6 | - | CASSSPSGSYEQYF | TGTGCCAGCAGTTCTCCTAGCGGGAGCTACGAGCAGTACTTC
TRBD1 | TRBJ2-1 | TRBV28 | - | CASSLRLPGQGTNEQFF | TGTGCCAGCAGTTTACGTCTCCCGGGACAGGGGACCAATGAGCAGTTCTTC
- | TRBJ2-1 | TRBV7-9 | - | CASSLDGDEQFF | TGTGCCAGCAGCTTAGATGGGGATGAGCAGTTCTTC
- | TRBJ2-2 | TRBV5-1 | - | CASSGTGANTGELFF | TGCGCCAGCAGCGGGACGGGAGCAAACACCGGGGAGCTGTTTTTT
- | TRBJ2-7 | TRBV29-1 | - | CSGRDANVEQYF | TGCAGCGGCCGGGACGCCAATGTGGAGCAGTACTTC
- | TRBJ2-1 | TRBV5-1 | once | CASSLAQSSYNEQFF | TGCGCCAGCAGCTTGGCACAAAGCTCCTACAATGAGCAGTTCTTC
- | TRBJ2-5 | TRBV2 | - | CASSILGVQETQYF | -